Below, one TCR beta chain is given with its context. The data stem from a study of blood T cell repertoires in COVID-19. Data came from immunoSEQ multiplex PCR; TCRdb stores just in-frame clones and leaves some out. Of around 140,000 clones in the sample, around 83% were seen once. CDR3 length: 14 residues. CDR1 is MGHRA and CDR2 is YSYEKL in the germline V gene. The V gene end was trimmed by 5 bases and the J gene end by 10 bases; junction bases not matched to a gene: 10. The TCR was taken from a man younger than 40 with COVID-19, enrolled during active disease. Input material: peripheral blood. The chain is built from TRBV4-1 and TRBJ2-1; 8 nucleotides line up with TRBD1. The DNA of the CDR3 is TGCGCCAGCAGCTCTTCGACAGGGGCAAGAGAGCAGTTCTTC. This gives the protein CASSSSTGAREQFF.